A selection of T cell receptor beta chains follows, all from one sample in a study of Tregs in tolerant kidney transplant recipients. Assay used: immunoSEQ multiplex PCR; TCRdb lists only in-frame clones, some missing. The sample shows roughly 250,000 clones, about 80% of them seen only once. Specimen: CD4+ T cells from blood. The receptors originated from a human donor in good health. CDR3s include the opening cysteine and the closing phenylalanine or tryptophan. Each record gives: D gene, J gene, V gene, clone size, CDR3 DNA, CDR3 protein. D genes are given only for firm matches. The size field is filled for only some rows; it gives once, few, many or a size class.

.,TRBJ1-6,TRBV5-1,.,TGCGCCAGCAGCCCTGGACGGGAAGACTCACCCCTCCACTTT,CASSPGREDSPLHF
.,TRBJ1-2,TRBV6-1,.,TGTGCCAGCAGTGAAGTCAACAGCGGCTACACCTTC,CASSEVNSGYTF
.,TRBJ2-7,TRBV6-5,.,TGTGCCAGCAGTTACGTTCGGGGATCCGAGCAGTACTTC,CASSYVRGSEQYF
TRBD1,TRBJ1-2,TRBV6-1,.,TGTGCCAGCAGGTCCCGGGACAGGGGTTATGGCTACACCTTC,CASRSRDRGYGYTF
TRBD1,TRBJ1-3,TRBV6-5,.,TGTGCCAGCAGTTTTAGACAGGGGGCGCGAGGAAACACCATATATTTT,CASSFRQGARGNTIYF
.,TRBJ2-7,TRBV5-5,.,TGTGCCAGCAGCTCCCAGACAGGCCCCTACGAGCAGTACTTC,CASSSQTGPYEQYF
.,TRBJ1-1,TRBV5-1,.,TGCGCCAGCAGCTTGGCCCATACAGGGAACACTGAAGCTTTCTTT,CASSLAHTGNTEAFF
TRBD1,TRBJ1-3,TRBV6-5,.,TGTGCCAGCAGTTCCCGAGAAACAGGGGCTAGAAACACCATATATTTT,CASSSRETGARNTIYF
.,TRBJ2-5,TRBV11-2,.,TGTGCCAGCAGCTTTCCGAGGGAGACCCAGTACTTC,CASSFPRETQYF
.,TRBJ2-7,TRBV21-1,.,TGTGCCAGCAGCACCTCCGCCCGGGACAGCGGCTACGAGCAGTACTTC,CASSTSARDSGYEQYF
.,TRBJ1-6,TRBV7-9,.,TGTGCCAGCAGCTTCCCATTTTCACCCCTCCACTTT,CASSFPFSPLHF
TRBD1,TRBJ1-6,TRBV6-6,.,TGTGCCAGCAGTTCCCGGGACAGCGACAATTCACCCCTCCACTTT,CASSSRDSDNSPLHF
.,TRBJ2-1,TRBV7-6,.,TGTGCCAGCAGCTCGCGACGGGGGGCGACCTACAATGAGCAGTTCTTC,CASSSRRGATYNEQFF
.,TRBJ2-3,TRBV10-2,.,TGCGCCAGCAGTGAGGGTGGTAGCGGCGCTGATACGCAGTATTTT,CASSEGGSGADTQYF
TRBD2,TRBJ2-3,TRBV7-2,.,TGTGCCAGCGAACGCGGGGGGGCGGGCACAGATACGCAGTATTTT,CASERGGAGTDTQYF
.,TRBJ2-3,TRBV5-1,.,TGCGCCAGCAGTTTGGGACACCGGGACACTCGCACAGATACGCAGTATTTT,CASSLGHRDTRTDTQYF
.,TRBJ1-4,TRBV6-1,once,TGTGCCAGCAACCGGGCCGGTAATGAAAAACTGTTTTTT,CASNRAGNEKLFF
TRBD2,TRBJ2-7,TRBV5-4,.,TGTGCCAGCAGCTCGGGGGTCAGCGGGAAGGTTTCCTACGAGCAGTACTTC,CASSSGVSGKVSYEQYF
.,TRBJ2-7,TRBV7-9,.,TGTGCCAGCAGCTTATCTAGGCTCGCGGGGGAGCAGTACTTC,CASSLSRLAGEQYF
.,TRBJ1-5,TRBV21-1,.,TGTGCCAGCAGTGGGACTAAGGGCAATCAGCCCCAGCATTTT,CASSGTKGNQPQHF
.,TRBJ2-1,TRBV2,.,TGTGCCAGCAGTGAAGCTACTACCGAGCAGTTCTTC,CASSEATTEQFF
TRBD2,TRBJ2-1,TRBV5-1,.,TGCGCCAGCAGCTTGATGGTAGCGGGGGCCAATGAGCAGTTCTTC,CASSLMVAGANEQFF
.,TRBJ1-2,TRBV5-1,.,TGCGCCAGCAGCTTGGACGGGTTCAACTATGGCTACACCTTC,CASSLDGFNYGYTF
TRBD2,TRBJ2-4,TRBV2,.,TGTGCCAGCATCGGGGGGGCCAAAAACATTCAGTACTTC,CASIGGAKNIQYF
.,TRBJ2-3,TRBV20-1,once,TGCAGTGCGAGTGGTAATACGCAGTATTTT,CSASGNTQYF